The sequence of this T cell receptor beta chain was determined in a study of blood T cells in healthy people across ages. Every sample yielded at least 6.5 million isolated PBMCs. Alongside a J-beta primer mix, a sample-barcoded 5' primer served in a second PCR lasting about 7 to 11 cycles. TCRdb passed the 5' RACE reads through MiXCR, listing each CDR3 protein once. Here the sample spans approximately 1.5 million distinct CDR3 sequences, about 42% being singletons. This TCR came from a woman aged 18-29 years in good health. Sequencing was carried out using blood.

CDR3 bases: TGTGCCAGCAGCTTAGCGGGAGGTTTTACATATGAGCAGTTCTTC. Its translation: CASSLAGGFTYEQFF. The J gene is TRBJ2-1, the V gene TRBV7-3; 8 bases match TRBD2. The V and J ends lost 2 bases and 8 bases, in that order; junction bases with no gene match: 8. CDR1 and CDR2 (germline): SGHTA, FQGTGA. This CDR3 has 15 residues.